This TCR beta chain was documented in a study of identical twins. There are 18 residues in the CDR3. With V trimmed by 5 bases and J by 0 bases, 6 bases remained unmatched. CDR1 and CDR2 (germline): SGHAT, FQDESV (reference sequence). This clonotype was counted only a few times. A universal primer binding site was introduced by template switching. The final cDNA contained unique molecular identifiers. TCRdb processed the 5' RACE reads anew with MiXCR; each CDR3 protein has one entry. The sample gives approximately 350,000 distinct CDR3 sequences, 10% to 15% of which show up once; approximately 7.6% is in the top ten. A further study also used this sample, focusing on yellow fever vaccine responses in identical twins.

Sequencing used CD8+ T cells sorted from blood. This clonotype was obtained from a woman between 18 and 29 years old in good health. The gene calls are TRBV11-1 and TRBJ2-1, with 14 bases matching TRBD2. The CDR3 DNA follows: TGTGCCAGCAGCCCTGGACTAGCGGGGGGTAGCTCCTACAATGAGCAGTTCTTC. Encoded protein: CASSPGLAGGSSYNEQFF.